What follows are 30 T cell receptor beta chains derived from one specimen sequenced in a study of early T cells in non-severe SARS-CoV-2 infection. One entry per CDR3 protein results from TCRdb running MiXCR on the 5' RACE reads. The data contain roughly 80,000 distinct CDR3 sequences, about 14% of them seen just once; the ten biggest clones take up about 3%. Input material: whole blood. The receptors were gathered from an adult who was a healthcare worker with PCR-confirmed SARS-CoV-2 infection or an uninfected control (not recorded which).

This clonotype was observed a handful of times. The chain combines TRBV30 with TRBJ2-2, with 7 nucleotides matching TRBD1. The CDR3 runs 15 residues. The V segment lost 2 bases and the J segment 7 bases; nucleotides outside the gene matches: 10. Germline-derived CDR1 and CDR2 are GTSNPN and SVGIG (reference sequence). The CDR3: CAWSRYRGNVGELFF. DNA for the CDR3: TGTGCCTGGAGTCGGTACAGGGGTAATGTCGGGGAGCTGTTTTTT.

The chain is built from TRBV29-1 and TRBJ2-3; no clear D gene. Deletions cut 6 bases from V and 6 bases from J, with 7 bases between. This CDR3 region has 10 residues. In germline, CDR1 is SQVTM, CDR2 ANQGSEA. The chain's CDR3 is CSVHVDTQYF. Written as DNA, the CDR3 is TGCAGCGTCCACGTGGATACGCAGTATTTT.

The genes are TRBV20-1 and TRBJ2-5; D possibly corresponds to TRBD1 (6 bases). Germline assignment: CDR1 DFQATT and CDR2 SNEGSKA (reference sequence). V lost 0 bases and J lost 5, with 22 bases in between. This CDR3 is built from 17 residues. In DNA form, the CDR3 reads TGCAGTGCTAGAGATACCTACAGAGATCCAGGGGACGAGACCCAGTACTTC. Translated, it gives CSARDTYRDPGDETQYF.

This chain uses TRBV4-2 with TRBJ2-5, with TRBD2 matching 8 bases. The germline gives CDR1 LGHNA, CDR2 YNFKEQ. CDR3 length: 16 amino acids. With 0 bases clipped from V and 4 bases from J, the junction kept 7 bases outside the gene matches. CDR3: CASSQEEGLAGETQYF. CDR3 bases: TGTGCCAGCAGCCAAGAGGAGGGCCTAGCGGGAGAGACCCAGTACTTC.

The gene calls are TRBV27 and TRBJ1-6; possible D gene TRBD1, 5 bases. The CDR3 loop spans 15 amino acids. CDR1 MNHEY and CDR2 SMNVEV come from the germline V gene (reference sequence). Between the trimmed V and J ends, which lost 8 bases and 4 bases, there was a span of 15 bases. The CDR3 reads CASHKDTPYNSPLHF. The CDR3 nucleotides read TGTGCCAGCCACAAGGACACCCCATATAATTCACCCCTCCACTTT.

This chain links TRBV7-6 with TRBJ2-3, with unresolved D. The CDR3 runs 13 residues. Trimming removed 1 base from V and 5 bases from J, with 7 bases in between. Germline lookup yields CDR1 SGHVS and CDR2 FNYEAQ. The CDR3 sequence: CASSLGAVDTQYF. The CDR3 DNA sequence: TGTGCCAGCAGCTTAGGGGCAGTAGATACGCAGTATTTT.

This clonotype occurred a few times. This chain connects TRBV14 to TRBJ2-7, with D maybe TRBD1 (6 bases). CDR3 length equals 16 residues. The V end was cut by 3 bases, the J end by 1 base, with 16 bases between. The germline V gene encodes CDR1 SGHDN and CDR2 FVKESK. The DNA for the CDR3 is TGTGCCAGCAGCCACACCCTAGGAAGGGGGTCCTACGAGCAGTACTTC. It yields the protein CASSHTLGRGSYEQYF. Full variable domain (missing parts from reference TRBV14 and TRBJ2-7): EAGVTQFPSHSVIEKGQTVTLRCDPISGHDNLYWYRRVMGKEIKFLLHFVKESKQDESGMPNNRFLAERTGGTYSTLKVQPAELEDSGVYFCASSHTLGRGSYEQYFGPGTRLTVT.

The sample holds many counts of this clonotype. This chain joins TRBV24-1 and TRBJ1-1; perhaps TRBD1 as D (5 bases). The V and J ends lost 7 bases and 0 bases respectively, with 14 bases between them. This CDR3 has 15 residues. The germline V gene has CDR1 KGHDR and CDR2 SFDVKD. CDR3 loop: CATREGAGMNTEAFF. The DNA of the CDR3 is TGTGCCACCAGGGAAGGGGCGGGTATGAACACTGAAGCTTTCTTT.

This clonotype was seen many times. The chain joins TRBV3-1 to TRBJ2-2; D is possibly TRBD1 or TRBD2 (5 bases each). The CDR3 has 13 amino acids. Looked up from germline, CDR1 is LGHDT and CDR2 is YNNKEL (reference sequence). Trimming cost V 8 bases and J 9 bases, with 16 bases left between them. For the CDR3, the DNA is TGTGCCAGCCTCGGGGACCCCCACAGGGAGCTGTTTTTT. This codes for CASLGDPHRELFF.

This clonotype turned up a few times. This chain connects TRBV12-3 or TRBV12-4 to TRBJ1-3, with D uncertain. Deletions cut 5 bases from V and 4 bases from J, with 3 bases between. The CDR3 is made up of 11 amino acids. The CDR3 DNA is TGTGCCAGCAGTCCGGGAAACACCATATATTTT. As protein: CASSPGNTIYF.

This clonotype was detected ten times or more. In DNA form, the CDR3 reads TGCAGCGTTGGGACAGTCTATGGCTACACCTTC. Amino acid sequence: CSVGTVYGYTF. This chain connects TRBV29-1 to TRBJ1-2, with D possibly TRBD1 on 6 matching bases. CDR3 length: 11 amino acids. The V end lost 4 bases, the J end lost 4 bases, and 7 bases lay between the germline ends. The V gene's germline CDR1 is SQVTM and CDR2 ANQGSEA.

This clonotype was picked up a small number of times. The genes are TRBV2 and TRBJ2-4; 10 bases align to TRBD1. Looked up from germline, CDR1 is SNHLY and CDR2 is FYNNEI. Unmatched junction bases numbered 6, after V lost 5 bases and J lost 8 bases. The CDR3 is 14 amino acids. The CDR3 protein is CASSIRDRGDIQYF. The DNA for the CDR3 is TGTGCCAGCAGTATCAGGGACAGGGGAGACATTCAGTACTTC.

This clonotype ranks as medium-sized. The rearrangement uses TRBV29-1 and TRBJ2-3, with D possibly matching TRBD2 (6 bases). Germline V gene data show CDR1 as SQVTM and CDR2 as ANQGSEA. The CDR3 is 12 amino acids. The ends were cut back, 4 bases at V and 1 base at J, with 6 bases in the middle. The CDR3 loop is CSVGGGTDTQYF. The CDR3 DNA follows: TGCAGCGTTGGGGGGGGCACAGATACGCAGTATTTT.

The chain is built from TRBV6-1 and TRBJ2-2; 9 nucleotides align to TRBD1. The trim removed 1 base at V and 3 bases at J, leaving 0 bases unmatched. The V gene's germline CDR1 is MNHNS and CDR2 SASEGT. The CDR3 runs to 15 residues. DNA for the CDR3: TGTGCCAGCAGTGAAGGGACAGGGGACACCGGGGAGCTGTTTTTT. Protein sequence: CASSEGTGDTGELFF.

This clonotype was observed a few times. The CDR3 protein is CSAGLAGLLDTQYF. CDR3 nucleotides: TGCAGTGCTGGACTAGCGGGGCTGCTAGATACGCAGTATTTT. The V gene is TRBV20-1, the J gene TRBJ2-3; 12 bases fit TRBD2. V trimming: 5 bases; J trimming: 5 bases; junction bases outside the gene matches: 5. Germline V CDR1 and CDR2: DFQATT, SNEGSKA (reference sequence). The CDR3 loop spans 14 amino acids.

This clonotype came up a few times. The chain carries TRBV7-2 and TRBJ1-1; TRBD1 agrees at 7 bases. The J segment lost 4 bases and the V segment lost 2 bases, leaving 4 bases of the junction unmatched. Germline CDR1 reads SGHTA; CDR2 reads FQGNSA. The CDR3 is 14 amino acids. The CDR3 sequence is CASSLSPGGTEAFF. For the CDR3, the DNA is TGTGCCAGCAGCTTAAGCCCAGGGGGCACTGAAGCTTTCTTT.

In its sample, this clonotype was seen many times. This chain joins TRBV11-2 and TRBJ2-7; no firm D call. Germline V lookup: CDR1 SGHAT, CDR2 FQNNGV. Trimming removed 7 bases at V and 2 bases at J, with 18 bases between. The CDR3 has 15 amino acids. CDR3 sequence reads: CASTLDPRATYEQYF. CDR3 DNA: TGTGCCAGCACCCTAGACCCTCGGGCAACCTACGAGCAGTACTTC. Full variable domain (outside the CDR3, taken from reference TRBV11-2 and TRBJ2-7): EAGVAQSPRYKIIEKRQSVAFWCNPISGHATLYWYQQILGQGPKLLIQFQNNGVVDDSQLPKDRFSAERLKGVDSTLKIQPAKLEDSAVYLCASTLDPRATYEQYFGPGTRLTVT.

A few counts support this clonotype. The chain combines TRBV6-2 or TRBV6-3 with TRBJ1-2; maybe TRBD1 (6 bases). This CDR3 is 12 amino acids long. CDR1 MNHEY and CDR2 SVGEGT come from the germline V gene. Trimming pared 8 bases from V and 2 bases from J, leaving 9 bases between. The DNA of the CDR3 is TGTGCCAGCCAGGACAGAAACTATGGCTACACCTTC. Its protein is CASQDRNYGYTF.

This clonotype has ten or more counts. The chain's CDR3 is CASSPPWGSTEAFF. DNA for the CDR3: TGTGCCAGCAGCCCCCCCTGGGGGAGCACTGAAGCTTTCTTT. V is TRBV6-5 and J is TRBJ1-1; tentative D call: TRBD1 (5 bases). Trimming shortened V by 6 bases and J by 4 bases, and 15 bases separated the two germline ends. The CDR3 totals 14 residues. Germline V CDR1 and CDR2: MNHEY, SVGAGI.

This clonotype was seen more than once but under ten times. V usage is TRBV29-1 and J usage is TRBJ1-2, with D tentatively TRBD1 (6 bases). The CDR3 covers 14 residues. Germline CDR1 reads SQVTM; CDR2 reads ANQGSEA. V lost 1 base and J 4 bases, leaving 13 bases between the germline ends. The CDR3 bases are TGCAGCGTTGAAGTCGCGGGGGGCCCCTATGGCTACACCTTC. It is translated as CSVEVAGGPYGYTF.

This chain links TRBV20-1 with TRBJ2-5; 9 bases match TRBD2. The CDR3 is 14 amino acids. The germline CDR1 and CDR2 sequences are DFQATT and SNEGSKA (reference sequence). The trim removed 1 base at V and 4 bases at J, leaving 4 bases unmatched. The CDR3 DNA is TGCAGTGCTAGAGTGGCGGGGGGGCGAGAGACCCAGTACTTC. Translating gives CSARVAGGRETQYF.

Notes on this clonotype: This may arise from a read error, as a much more abundant clone is one base away. V usage is TRBV7-6 and J usage is TRBJ2-1; weak D call: TRBD1 (7 bases). CDR3 length: 18 residues. Trimming stripped 2 bases from V and 5 bases from J, with 22 bases between. The germline gives CDR1 SGHVS, CDR2 FNYEAQ. The CDR3 here is CASSLLSAQGGFDNEQFF. DNA for the CDR3: TGTGCCAGCAGCTTACTCAGTGCCCAGGGGGGCTTTGACAATGAGCAGTTCTTC.

This clonotype was seen more than once but under ten times. The chain carries TRBV18 and TRBJ1-1; maybe TRBD1 (5 bases). This CDR3 has 13 residues. In germline, CDR1 is KGHSH, CDR2 LQKENI. The germline V and J ends were trimmed by 0 bases and 5 bases, with 7 bases remaining between them. This CDR3 reads CASSPPEGTEAFF. The CDR3 DNA is TGTGCCAGCTCACCACCGGAGGGGACTGAAGCTTTCTTT. Full variable domain (remainder filled in from reference TRBV18 and TRBJ1-1): NAGVMQNPRHLVRRRGQEARLRCSPMKGHSHVYWYRQLPEEGLKFMVYLQKENIIDESGMPKERFSAEFPKEGPSILRIQQVVRGDSAAYFCASSPPEGTEAFFGQGTRLTVV.

This clonotype was counted ten times or more. The V call is TRBV3-1, the J call TRBJ1-3; D gene uncertain. CDR1 and CDR2 from the germline V gene are LGHDT and YNNKEL (reference sequence). This CDR3 comprises 14 residues. V dropped 4 bases and J dropped 4 bases, with 11 bases sitting between them. Here the CDR3 DNA reads TGTGCCAGCAGCCGGACTGAAGTGGGAAACACCATATATTTT. It encodes CASSRTEVGNTIYF.

In this sample, this clonotype turned up many times. The V call is TRBV11-2, the J call TRBJ1-1; D is perhaps TRBD1 (5 bases). V was trimmed by 6 bases and J by 1 base, leaving 18 bases between them. This CDR3 comprises 16 residues. Germline V CDR1 and CDR2: SGHAT, FQNNGV. DNA for the CDR3: TGTGCCAGCAGGACCGGGAGGGGAAGGGAGAACACTGAAGCTTTCTTT. It specifies CASRTGRGRENTEAFF.

The chain carries TRBV29-1 and TRBJ1-1; D is possibly TRBD1 (6 bases). The V gene lost 8 bases and the J gene lost 4 bases, with 14 bases spanning the gap. This CDR3 comprises 12 residues. The germline V gene encodes CDR1 SQVTM and CDR2 ANQGSEA. The CDR3 DNA follows: TGCAGCATTTACAGGGCGGGCACTGAAGCTTTCTTT. It codes for CSIYRAGTEAFF.

This clonotype was seen repeatedly, ten times or more. J is TRBJ1-1 and V is TRBV7-9; D is possibly TRBD1 (5 bases). V was shortened by 2 bases and J by 2 bases, with 6 bases between the two germline ends. Germline V gene sequence: CDR1 SEHNR, CDR2 FQNEAQ (reference sequence). The CDR3 runs 13 residues. The chain's CDR3 is CASSLQGNTEAFF. The CDR3 nucleotides read TGTGCCAGCAGCTTACAGGGTAACACTGAAGCTTTCTTT.

Remarks on this clonotype: A much larger clone lies a single base off, so this may be a read error. This chain uses TRBV4-1 with TRBJ1-4; TRBD1 might be the D (5 bases). This CDR3 has 11 amino acids. Germline CDR1 is MGHRA and CDR2 is YSYEKL. CDR3 bases: TGCGCCAGGAGCCAAACAGGAAAACTGTTTTTT. Its protein product is CARSQTGKLFF.

In this sample, this clonotype turned up many times. The chain has TRBV5-4 and TRBJ2-1; 10 bases match TRBD1. V shed 4 bases and J 5 bases; nucleotides not matched to a gene: 9. The V gene's germline CDR1 is SGHNT and CDR2 YYREEE (reference sequence). The CDR3 spans 16 residues. The CDR3 nucleotides are TGTGCCAGCAGCCCCCGACAGGGGGCACCCAACAATGAGCAGTTCTTC. Encoded protein: CASSPRQGAPNNEQFF.

On this clonotype: The junction and the germline gene differ at one end; a read error may be behind it. This chain links TRBV6-4 with TRBJ2-3; possible D gene TRBD2, 5 bases. Germline CDR1 is MRHNA and CDR2 is SNTAGT. The CDR3 length is 14 residues. CDR3 DNA sequence: TGTACCAGCAGTTCGGGATACCACACAGATACGCAGTATTTT. Protein: CTSSSGYHTDTQYF.